A selection of T cell receptor beta chains follows, all from one sample in a study of tumor-infiltrating lymphocytes in primary liver carcinoma. Each CDR3 protein gets one entry after TCRdb re-called the multiplex PCR reads with MiXCR. The profile shows around 190,000 distinct CDR3 sequences, about 82% of them singletons. The specimen sequenced was tumor tissue from primary liver carcinoma. The receptor source for this set is a man aged 40-49 years with primary liver carcinoma and hepatitis B virus infection. The CDR3 runs from the conserved cysteine through the conserved F or W. Each record gives: J gene, clone size, V gene, D gene, CDR3 protein, CDR3 DNA. A D gene is named only where the DNA matches it firmly. Expanded clones get a size class; other rows say once, few or many, or leave the size out.

j_gene: TRBJ1-2; abundance: once; v_gene: TRBV4-3; d_gene: -; CDR3aa: CVSTQEGAGRNYGYTF; CDR3nt: TGCGTCAGCACCCAGGAAGGGGCAGGGAGGAACTATGGCTACACCTTC
j_gene: TRBJ2-3; abundance: medium-sized; v_gene: TRBV29-1; d_gene: -; CDR3aa: CSVAGPATQYF; CDR3nt: TGCAGCGTTGCCGGGCCCGCAACGCAGTATTTT
j_gene: TRBJ2-7; abundance: -; v_gene: TRBV10-2; d_gene: -; CDR3aa: CATSPRGGPNEQCF; CDR3nt: TGTGCCACTAGTCCGCGGGGTGGGCCTAATGAGCAGTGCTTC
j_gene: TRBJ2-3; abundance: once; v_gene: TRBV4-1; d_gene: TRBD2; CDR3aa: CASGQDAGAPGDTQYF; CDR3nt: TGCGCCAGCGGCCAAGATGCGGGAGCGCCGGGAGATACGCAGTATTTT
j_gene: TRBJ1-5; abundance: -; v_gene: TRBV6-6; d_gene: -; CDR3aa: CASSPHLDHRFNQPQHF; CDR3nt: TGTGCCAGCAGTCCCCACCTGGACCATCGCTTCAATCAGCCCCAGCATTTT
j_gene: TRBJ2-3; abundance: -; v_gene: TRBV7-9; d_gene: -; CDR3aa: CASSSWTNGSPNTQYF; CDR3nt: TGTGCCAGCAGCTCCTGGACTAACGGGAGTCCAAATACGCAGTATTTT
j_gene: TRBJ1-3; abundance: once; v_gene: TRBV6-5; d_gene: TRBD1; CDR3aa: CAGSFGQGIVGNTIYF; CDR3nt: TGTGCCGGCAGCTTCGGACAGGGGATAGTGGGAAACACCATATATTTT
j_gene: TRBJ2-1; abundance: -; v_gene: TRBV12-3/TRBV12-4; d_gene: -; CDR3aa: CASSPLYLRRQFF; CDR3nt: TGTGCCAGCAGTCCCCTCTATCTTCGGAGGCAGTTCTTC
j_gene: TRBJ2-2; abundance: -; v_gene: TRBV29-1; d_gene: -; CDR3aa: CRVAGSGTGELFF; CDR3nt: TGCAGGGTTGCCGGTTCGGGTACCGGGGAGCTGTTTTTT
j_gene: TRBJ2-1; abundance: few; v_gene: TRBV29-1; d_gene: -; CDR3aa: CSMRYVQMQFF; CDR3nt: TGTAGCATGAGATACGTACAGATGCAGTTCTTC
j_gene: TRBJ1-4; abundance: -; v_gene: TRBV29-1; d_gene: TRBD1; CDR3aa: CIVGTVDKLFF; CDR3nt: TGCATCGTTGGGACAGTCGATAAACTGTTTTTT
j_gene: TRBJ1-1; abundance: -; v_gene: TRBV6-6; d_gene: -; CDR3aa: CSSSTGRNTEAFF; CDR3nt: TGTTCCAGCAGCACAGGGAGGAATACCGAAGCTTTCTTT
j_gene: TRBJ1-5; abundance: -; v_gene: TRBV12-3/TRBV12-4; d_gene: TRBD1; CDR3aa: CASSRTNRGRCDQPQHF; CDR3nt: TGTGCCAGCAGTCGAACCAACAGGGGGCGATGCGATCAGCCCCAGCATTTT
j_gene: TRBJ1-1; abundance: few; v_gene: TRBV19; d_gene: TRBD1; CDR3aa: CASSTTGGNTEAFF; CDR3nt: TGTGCCAGTAGTACGACAGGGGGAAACACTGAAGCTTTCTTT
j_gene: TRBJ2-7; abundance: many; v_gene: TRBV5-1; d_gene: TRBD1; CDR3aa: CASSLDAGGPYEQYF; CDR3nt: TGCGCCAGCAGCTTGGATGCAGGGGGCCCCTACGAGCAGTACTTC
j_gene: TRBJ2-1; abundance: -; v_gene: TRBV4-3; d_gene: -; CDR3aa: CASSQFPPPTGNEQFF; CDR3nt: TGCGCTAGCAGCCAATTCCCCCCCCCGACGGGCAATGAGCAGTTCTTC
j_gene: TRBJ2-1; abundance: -; v_gene: TRBV6-1; d_gene: -; CDR3aa: CASSPERGMAQTQFF; CDR3nt: TGTGCCAGCAGCCCCGAGAGGGGTATGGCGCAGACCCAGTTCTTC
j_gene: TRBJ1-3; abundance: few; v_gene: TRBV5-1; d_gene: -; CDR3aa: CANSDRPSGNTIYF; CDR3nt: TGCGCCAACAGCGACAGACCGAGCGGAAACACCATATATTTT
j_gene: TRBJ2-3; abundance: -; v_gene: TRBV4-2; d_gene: -; CDR3aa: CTSNQDLRPDTQYF; CDR3nt: TGTACCAGCAACCAAGATTTAAGGCCGGATACGCAGTATTTT
j_gene: TRBJ2-7; abundance: many; v_gene: TRBV5-6; d_gene: -; CDR3aa: CASSDAGQLVYEQYF; CDR3nt: TGTGCCAGCAGCGACGCGGGACAGCTAGTCTACGAGCAGTACTTC
j_gene: TRBJ2-7; abundance: -; v_gene: TRBV12-3/TRBV12-4; d_gene: -; CDR3aa: CASSFLDSGSYEQYF; CDR3nt: TGTGCCAGCAGTTTTTTGGACAGCGGGTCCTACGAGCAGTACTTC
j_gene: TRBJ2-1; abundance: few; v_gene: TRBV29-1; d_gene: -; CDR3aa: CSVQAGNSYNKQFF; CDR3nt: TGCAGCGTCCAAGCTGGAAACTCCTACAATAAGCAGTTCTTC